Listed here is a single T cell receptor (beta chain). These data are taken from a study of blood T cell repertoires in COVID-19. Study-wide background: The study drew acute and convalescent COVID-19 samples from the United States, Italy and Spain. In each case, the material was cDNA or gDNA derived from T cells, B-cell-depleted T cells, or PBMCs.

Cohort allocation depended upon clinical history that participants reported. Two negative PCRs, clearance, or symptom resolution had been documented for recovered Cohort 3 donors. Germline V gene sequence: CDR1 MDHEN, CDR2 SYDVKM. The CDR3 runs to 16 residues. Trimming pared 3 bases from V and 0 bases from J, leaving 14 bases between. Measured with immunoSEQ multiplex PCR; TCRdb has only the in-frame clones, and not every one. The repertoire holds around 170,000 clones, under 90% seen once, with roughly 12% in the top ten. The chain links TRBV28 to TRBJ1-1; the D is unclear. The clonotype was recovered from a man aged 45-65 years who had recovered from COVID-19. The sequencing input was PBMCs or T cells enriched from blood (not recorded which). Here the CDR3 reads CASSLVTPRMNTEAFF. CDR3 nucleotides: TGTGCCAGCAGTTTGGTCACCCCGCGGATGAACACTGAAGCTTTCTTT.